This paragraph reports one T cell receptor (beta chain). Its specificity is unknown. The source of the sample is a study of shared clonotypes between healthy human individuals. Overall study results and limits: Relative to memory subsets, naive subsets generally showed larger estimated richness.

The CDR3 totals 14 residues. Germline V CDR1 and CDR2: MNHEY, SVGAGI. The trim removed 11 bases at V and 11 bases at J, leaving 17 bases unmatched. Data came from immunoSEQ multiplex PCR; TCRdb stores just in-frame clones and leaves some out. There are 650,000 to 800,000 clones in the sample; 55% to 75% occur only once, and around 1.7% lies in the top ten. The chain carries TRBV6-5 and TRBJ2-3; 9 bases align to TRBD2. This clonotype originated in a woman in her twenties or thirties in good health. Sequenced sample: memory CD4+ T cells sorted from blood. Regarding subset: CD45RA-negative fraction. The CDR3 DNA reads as TGTGCCCCAAGGGGGGTGGCTAGCGGGAACATGCAGTATTTT. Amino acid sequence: CAPRGVASGNMQYF.